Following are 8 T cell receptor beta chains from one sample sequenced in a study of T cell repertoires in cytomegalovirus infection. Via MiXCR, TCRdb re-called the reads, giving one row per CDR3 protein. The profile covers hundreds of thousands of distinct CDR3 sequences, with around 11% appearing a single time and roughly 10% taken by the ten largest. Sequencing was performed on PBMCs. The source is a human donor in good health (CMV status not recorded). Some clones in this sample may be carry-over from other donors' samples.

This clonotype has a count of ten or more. The CDR3 DNA reads TGTGCCAGCAGCTTAGGAGGGCCTGGAGGGCCCCAGCATTTT. Translating gives CASSLGGPGGPQHF. The rearrangement links TRBV11-2 to TRBJ1-5, with D unresolved. CDR1 SGHAT and CDR2 FQNNGV come from the germline V gene. V dropped 1 base and J dropped 9 bases, with 13 bases sitting between them. CDR3 size: 14 residues.

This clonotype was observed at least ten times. CDR3 amino acids: CASSLEGTPGPSEQFF. The CDR3 DNA reads as TGCGCCAGCAGCTTGGAAGGGACTCCGGGCCCCAGTGAGCAGTTCTTC. The genes are TRBV5-1 and TRBJ2-1; D possibly corresponds to TRBD2 (6 bases). V shed 0 bases and J shed 9 bases, with 19 bases lying between them. This CDR3 is 16 amino acids long. Looked up from germline, CDR1 is SGHRS and CDR2 is YFSETQ.

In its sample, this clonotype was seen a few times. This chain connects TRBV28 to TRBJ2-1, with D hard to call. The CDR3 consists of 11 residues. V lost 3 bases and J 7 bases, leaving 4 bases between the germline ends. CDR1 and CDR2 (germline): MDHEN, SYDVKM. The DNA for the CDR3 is TGTGCCAGCAGTTTTGAGAATGAGCAGTTCTTC. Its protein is CASSFENEQFF.

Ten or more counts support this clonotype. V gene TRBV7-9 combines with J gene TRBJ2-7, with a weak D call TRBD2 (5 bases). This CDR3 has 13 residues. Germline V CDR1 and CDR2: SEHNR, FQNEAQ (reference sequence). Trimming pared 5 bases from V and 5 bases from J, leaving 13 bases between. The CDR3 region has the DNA TGTGCCAGCAGCCTCGGTACGACTAACGAGCAGTACTTC. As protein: CASSLGTTNEQYF.

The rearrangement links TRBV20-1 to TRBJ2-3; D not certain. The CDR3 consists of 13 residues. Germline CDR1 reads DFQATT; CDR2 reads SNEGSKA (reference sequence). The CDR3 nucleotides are TGCAGCTCTTCCCGGATCGGCACAGATACGCAGTATTTT. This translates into CSSSRIGTDTQYF.

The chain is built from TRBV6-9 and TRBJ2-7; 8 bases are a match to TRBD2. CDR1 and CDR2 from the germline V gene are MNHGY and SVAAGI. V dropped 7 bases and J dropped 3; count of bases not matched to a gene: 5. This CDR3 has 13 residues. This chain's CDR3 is CASTGGALYEQYF. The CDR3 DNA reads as TGTGCCAGCACGGGAGGGGCCCTCTACGAGCAGTACTTC.

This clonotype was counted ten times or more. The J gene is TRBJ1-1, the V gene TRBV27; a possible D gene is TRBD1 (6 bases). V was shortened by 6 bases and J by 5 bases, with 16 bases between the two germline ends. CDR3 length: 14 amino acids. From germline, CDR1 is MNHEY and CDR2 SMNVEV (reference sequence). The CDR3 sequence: CASSSRGVSTEAFF. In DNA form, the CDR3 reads TGTGCCAGCAGCTCAAGGGGGGTTTCGACTGAAGCTTTCTTT.

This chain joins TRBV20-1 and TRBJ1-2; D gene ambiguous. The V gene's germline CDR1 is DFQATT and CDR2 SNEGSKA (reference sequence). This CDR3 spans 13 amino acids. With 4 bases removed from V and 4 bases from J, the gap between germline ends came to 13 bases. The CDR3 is CSATGSVVYGYTF. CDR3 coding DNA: TGCAGTGCTACCGGGAGTGTGGTCTATGGCTACACCTTC.